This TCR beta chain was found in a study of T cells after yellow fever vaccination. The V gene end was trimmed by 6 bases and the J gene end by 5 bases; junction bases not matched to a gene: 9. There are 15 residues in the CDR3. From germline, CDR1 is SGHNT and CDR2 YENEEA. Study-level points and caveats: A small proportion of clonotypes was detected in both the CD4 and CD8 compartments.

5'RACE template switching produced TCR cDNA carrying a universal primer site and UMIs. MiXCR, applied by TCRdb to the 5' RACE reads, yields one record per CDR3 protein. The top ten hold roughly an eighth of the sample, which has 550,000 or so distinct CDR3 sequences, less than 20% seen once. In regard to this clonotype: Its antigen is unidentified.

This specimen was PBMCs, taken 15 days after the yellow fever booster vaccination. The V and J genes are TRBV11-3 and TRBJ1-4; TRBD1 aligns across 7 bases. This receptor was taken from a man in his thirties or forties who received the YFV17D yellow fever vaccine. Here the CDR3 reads CASRTSGTANEKLFF. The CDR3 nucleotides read TGTGCCAGCAGAACATCCGGGACAGCGAATGAAAAACTGTTTTTT.